The rows below give T cell receptor beta chains drawn from one sample of a study of technical replicates of blood from a handful of donors. Sequencing was performed with immunoSEQ multiplex PCR; in TCRdb, only in-frame clones are kept and a portion is missing. The sample yields over 50,000 clones, about 86% seen once. The sequenced sample consisted of PBMCs. These receptors were obtained from a human donor in good health. Some clones in this sample may be carry-over from other donors' samples. The CDR3 runs from the conserved cysteine through the conserved F or W. D genes are given only for firm matches. Some rows have no size entry. The others give once, few or many, or a class for an expanded clone.

length | J | size | V | D | DNA | CDR3
15 | TRBJ1-2 | NA | TRBV7-9 | TRBD1 | TGTGCCAGCAGCTTAATAGGACAGGGGACCTATGGCTACACCTTC | CASSLIGQGTYGYTF
14 | TRBJ2-7 | NA | TRBV7-2 | TRBD2 | TGTGCCAGCAGGGTAGCGGGGGATTTGCGGGAGCAGTACTTC | CASRVAGDLREQYF
14 | TRBJ2-3 | NA | TRBV6-4 | NA | TGTGCCAGCAGTGGGCTAGGCAGCACAGATACGCAGTATTTT | CASSGLGSTDTQYF
15 | TRBJ2-1 | NA | TRBV5-1 | TRBD1 | TGCGCCAGCAGCTTGGTGGCTAGAGGGGGCCATGAGCAGTTCTTC | CASSLVARGGHEQFF
14 | TRBJ1-2 | NA | TRBV6-1 | TRBD1 | TGTGCCAGCAGTACCCCAGGGACAGTTTATGGCTACACCTTC | CASSTPGTVYGYTF
15 | TRBJ1-4 | NA | TRBV6-1 | NA | TGTGCCAGCAAAGGACAGTCCACAACTAATGAAAAACTGTTTTTT | CASKGQSTTNEKLFF
15 | TRBJ1-2 | NA | TRBV10-3 | NA | TGTGCCATCAGTGAGGACTCCACCCGGGGGGATGGCTACACCTTC | CAISEDSTRGDGYTF
14 | TRBJ2-7 | once | TRBV7-2 | TRBD1 | TGTGCCAGCAGCCTTTCGGGACAGGGTTACGAGCAGTACTTC | CASSLSGQGYEQYF
15 | TRBJ2-7 | NA | TRBV4-1 | TRBD2 | TGCGCCAGCAGCCACGGGACTAGAGGTTCCTACGAGCAGTACTTC | CASSHGTRGSYEQYF
13 | TRBJ1-1 | NA | TRBV19 | NA | TGTGCCGCCAAGGGGCAACCGAACACTGAAGCTTTCTTT | CAAKGQPNTEAFF
13 | TRBJ1-1 | NA | TRBV19 | NA | TGTGCCAGTACCGGGGGTAGGTACACTGAAGCTTTCTTT | CASTGGRYTEAFF
15 | TRBJ1-6 | NA | TRBV7-2 | NA | TGTGCCAGCAGCTCGTCGGGTTCCCATAATTCACCCCTCCACTTT | CASSSSGSHNSPLHF
15 | TRBJ1-2 | NA | TRBV19 | NA | TGTGCCAGTAGCCCGACAGGTATCAGTAACTATGGCTACACCTTC | CASSPTGISNYGYTF
11 | TRBJ2-7 | few | TRBV7-2 | NA | TGTGCCAGCAGCTCGGCCTACGAGCAGTACTTC | CASSSAYEQYF
13 | TRBJ1-1 | NA | TRBV4-2 | TRBD1 | TGTGCCAGCAGCCAAGTCCCAGGGGGTGAAGCTTTCTTT | CASSQVPGGEAFF
19 | TRBJ2-2 | once | TRBV11-2 | TRBD2 | TGTGCCAGCAGCTTAGTTTCGAGCGGGGGGGCCCTTCGTAGCGGGGAGCTGTTTTTT | CASSLVSSGGALRSGELFF
14 | TRBJ1-1 | once | TRBV5-5 | NA | TGTGCCAGCAGCTCGACAGGCTCAAACACTGAAGCTTTCTTT | CASSSTGSNTEAFF
14 | TRBJ1-6 | NA | TRBV7-8 | TRBD1 | TGTGCCAGCAGCTCGACAGGGGGCTTTTCACCCCTCCACTTT | CASSSTGGFSPLHF
15 | TRBJ2-3 | NA | TRBV9 | NA | TGTGCCAGCAGCCCTCTAGATCACAGCACAGATACGCAGTATTTT | CASSPLDHSTDTQYF
13 | TRBJ1-1 | NA | TRBV11-2 | NA | TGTGCCAGCAGCCATCCAGCGGGTAGAGGAGCTTTCTTT | CASSHPAGRGAFF
19 | TRBJ2-4 | NA | TRBV18 | TRBD1 | TGTGCCAGCTCACCACTGACCAGGGGGCATATTTGGGCCAAAAACATTCAGTACTTC | CASSPLTRGHIWAKNIQYF
16 | TRBJ1-2 | NA | TRBV5-1 | TRBD1 | TGCGCCAGCAGCTCCAATACCGGGACAGGTAGTTTGGGCTACACCTTC | CASSSNTGTGSLGYTF
14 | TRBJ2-1 | NA | TRBV29-1 | TRBD2 | TGCAGCGTTGACGGGGGGGGGCCTGGCAATGAGCAGTTCTTC | CSVDGGGPGNEQFF
13 | TRBJ2-5 | NA | TRBV10-3 | NA | TGTGCCATCAGTGGTACAGCCCAAGAGACCCAGTACTTC | CAISGTAQETQYF
16 | TRBJ1-2 | NA | TRBV18 | TRBD1 | TGTGCCAGCTCAGTGAACCCGGGACAGGGGAACTATGGCTACACCTTC | CASSVNPGQGNYGYTF
16 | TRBJ2-5 | few | TRBV4-2 | NA | TGTGCCAGCAGCCAGGACCCGGGACTCGCTCAAGAGACCCAGTACTTC | CASSQDPGLAQETQYF
11 | TRBJ1-1 | NA | TRBV29-1 | NA | TGCAGCGTTGAAGATCTGGCAGGCGCTTTCTTT | CSVEDLAGAFF
15 | TRBJ2-7 | NA | TRBV19 | TRBD2 | TGTGCCAGTAGTATCGGGAGCGGGAGCTCCTACGAGCAGTACTTC | CASSIGSGSSYEQYF
16 | TRBJ2-2 | once | TRBV10-3 | TRBD1 | TGTGCCATCAGGCTTGGACAGGGGGCGAACACCGGGGAGCTGTTTTTT | CAIRLGQGANTGELFF
14 | TRBJ2-1 | medium-sized | TRBV5-1 | TRBD2 | TGCGCCAGCAGCGGTAGCGGGGGCTACAATGAGCAGTTCTTC | CASSGSGGYNEQFF
17 | TRBJ2-5 | NA | TRBV7-2 | NA | TGTGCCAGCAGCCCCCCAGGGCGGGGGCCTAACCGAGAGACCCAGTACTTC | CASSPPGRGPNRETQYF
15 | TRBJ2-3 | NA | TRBV19 | TRBD1 | TGTGCCAGTAGTATGAACAGGGGTCGGACAGATACGCAGTATTTT | CASSMNRGRTDTQYF
15 | TRBJ2-1 | NA | TRBV4-1 | TRBD1 | TGCGCCAGCAGCCAAGGACAGGGGACCTACAATGAGCAGTTCTTC | CASSQGQGTYNEQFF
15 | TRBJ1-6 | NA | TRBV25-1 | NA | TGTGCCAGCAGTGAAAGCGGGTGGTATAATTCACCCCTCCACTTT | CASSESGWYNSPLHF
13 | TRBJ1-2 | NA | TRBV4-1 | NA | TGCGCCAGCAGCTCCGCACAGTTAAATGGCTACACCTTC | CASSSAQLNGYTF
15 | TRBJ1-2 | NA | TRBV12-5 | TRBD1 | TGTGCTAGTTCCCGGGTCCGCAGGGGGCGGTGGGGCTACACCTTC | CASSRVRRGRWGYTF
14 | TRBJ2-2 | NA | TRBV2 | TRBD1 | TGTGCCAGCAGCCCGACAGGGGACACCGGGGAGCTGTTTTTT | CASSPTGDTGELFF